The rows below give T cell receptor beta chains drawn from one sample of a study of identical twins. TCRdb called the 5' RACE reads again in MiXCR, with one record for every CDR3 protein. Among approximately 620,000 distinct CDR3 sequences listed, about 9.4% were seen once. These data were also reused for a study on yellow fever vaccine responses in identical twins.

Sequencing was done on a sample of PBMCs. Receptors were obtained from a woman between 18 and 29 years old in good health. Both conserved end residues are part of each CDR3.

j_call | v_call | cdr3_aa
TRBJ1-2 | TRBV4-2 | CASSQDFSQMVPHGYTF
TRBJ2-7 | TRBV20-1 | CSARDSGHGEWYEQYF
TRBJ2-2 | TRBV12-3/TRBV12-4 | CALSLVRGTPRYTGELFF
TRBJ2-3 | TRBV29-1 | CSVIPVVAGGTDTQYF
TRBJ2-3 | TRBV25-1 | CASSEARDTQYF
TRBJ2-7 | TRBV20-1 | CSARDQRWPYEQYF
TRBJ1-2 | TRBV20-1 | CSARERVGGYTF
TRBJ2-5 | TRBV4-1 | CAISPRLVETQYF
TRBJ2-1 | TRBV5-1 | CASSYGLAGVDEQFF
TRBJ2-1 | TRBV25-1 | CASSSRLAGNLGNEQFF
TRBJ2-7 | TRBV7-2 | CASSLATWSSYEQYF
TRBJ2-7 | TRBV6-2/TRBV6-3 | CASSYKSDRFSYEQYF
TRBJ2-5 | TRBV7-2 | CAIRTSGRGETQYF
TRBJ2-4 | TRBV7-9 | CASSLVPDRENIQYF
TRBJ2-1 | TRBV27 | CASSTRDTSYNEQFF
TRBJ2-1 | TRBV11-2 | CASSLGVGQGEQFF
TRBJ2-5 | TRBV10-3 | CAISVRSAETQYF
TRBJ2-3 | TRBV10-3 | CAIRGGGESTDTQYF
TRBJ2-2 | TRBV10-3 | CAISESRQGGGELFF
TRBJ2-1 | TRBV20-1 | CSATPGLAGHNEQFF
TRBJ2-1 | TRBV10-2 | CASSGKRGGISYNEQFF
TRBJ2-2 | TRBV2 | CASSEAGAGELFF
TRBJ2-5 | TRBV28 | CASSPSVGQETQYF
TRBJ2-2 | TRBV7-2 | CASSFRTGGPGELFF
TRBJ2-7 | TRBV7-9 | CASSSPVGQRPYEQYF
TRBJ2-5 | TRBV6-1 | CASSPDPGGETQYF
TRBJ1-1 | TRBV7-9 | CASRRPKGGLNTEAFF
TRBJ2-7 | TRBV28 | CASSVTGTLLYEQYF
TRBJ1-5 | TRBV7-9 | CASSPLGGNQPQHF
TRBJ2-1 | TRBV4-3 | CASSLIPGGLNEQFF
TRBJ2-7 | TRBV11-2 | CASSEDRPPYEQYF
TRBJ2-4 | TRBV12-3/TRBV12-4 | CASSFRGRKVGAKNIQYF
TRBJ2-3 | TRBV5-1 | CASSHVMSGGAVDTQYF
TRBJ2-1 | TRBV2 | CASSNLEEKGLNEQFF
TRBJ2-3 | TRBV10-3 | CAIRESSDTQYF
TRBJ2-7 | TRBV6-1 | CASRIIQGAYEQYF
TRBJ2-1 | TRBV2 | CASTWTVYNEQFF
TRBJ1-6 | TRBV14 | CASSQFSDSPLHF
TRBJ2-1 | TRBV19 | CASSPPDRIAYNEQFF
TRBJ2-7 | TRBV2 | CASSELLVSYEQYF